Listed here are 14 T cell receptor beta chains from one sample, sequenced in a study of T cell responses to AZD1222 COVID-19 vaccine (dated by TCRdb to 2020 to 2023). The time point label of this sample denotes: baseline before first vaccination. To prepare the library, the immunoSEQ multiplex PCR assay was applied. TCRdb obtained this table from immuneACCESS and retained in-frame rearrangements with V and J assigned. These tables miss some clones; where compared with another copy, unresolved V genes account for less than half of the shortfall, and the remainder is unexplained. The sample table lists 100,000 to 150,000 clones, 70% to 90% of them with a count of one. The leading ten clones occupy 1.6% of the sample. Source: peripheral blood, taken on day 0 of AZD1222 vaccination. Source of these receptors: an adult in good health.

The chain has TRBV28 and TRBJ1-2; D is unclear. This CDR3 has 14 residues. Germline CDR1 is MDHEN and CDR2 is SYDVKM. V lost 10 bases and J lost 4, with 19 bases in between. The DNA for the CDR3 is TGTGCCATCTCGGACGTGGGCGGTCTCTATGGCTACACCTTC. Translation: CAISDVGGLYGYTF.

The chain uses TRBV4-3 and TRBJ1-4, with 7 bases lining up with TRBD1. The V and J ends lost 4 bases and 10 bases, in that order; junction bases with no gene match: 6. Germline CDR1 reads LGHNA; CDR2 reads YSLEER. The CDR3 sequence is 13 residues long. CDR3 nucleotides: TGCGCCAGCAGCCGGGACAGAGAGGGAAAACTGTTTTTT. This codes for CASSRDREGKLFF.

A few counts support this clone. V is TRBV6-4 and J is TRBJ2-1; TRBD1 might be the D (6 bases). Germline loops: CDR1 MRHNA, CDR2 SNTAGT. V was clipped by 3 bases and J by 0 bases, with 6 bases between them. The CDR3 extends over 14 amino acids. Here the CDR3 reads CASSEDSSYNEQFF. The CDR3 nucleotides are TGTGCCAGCAGTGAGGACAGCTCCTACAATGAGCAGTTCTTC.

In its sample, this clone was seen once. This rearrangement joins TRBV24-1 to TRBJ1-5; TRBD1 might be the D (6 bases). Germline CDR1 KGHDR, CDR2 SFDVKD. The V gene lost 0 bases and the J gene lost 10 bases, with 12 bases spanning the gap. The CDR3 is made up of 14 amino acids. The CDR3 coding sequence is TGTGCCACCAGTGATTTGGACTCCGGGGGCCCCCAGCATTTT. This encodes CATSDLDSGGPQHF.

This clone has a single count. The chain employs TRBV6-5 and TRBJ1-2; possible D gene TRBD1, 5 bases. Trimming pared 0 bases from V and 4 bases from J, leaving 12 bases between. The V gene's germline CDR1 is MNHEY and CDR2 SVGAGI. This CDR3 spans 15 amino acids. The CDR3 DNA is TGTGCCAGCAGTTACTCGTTACAGGAAGTCTATGGCTACACCTTC. Its protein is CASSYSLQEVYGYTF.

This sequence joins TRBV4-3 and TRBJ1-6, with 9 bases aligning to TRBD1. The germline CDR1 and CDR2 sequences are LGHNA and YSLEER. The CDR3 has 16 amino acids. V lost 0 bases and J lost 9; bases outside the gene matches: 6. The CDR3 is CASSQESGTGTSPLHF. CDR3 nucleotides: TGCGCCAGCAGCCAAGAATCGGGGACAGGGACTTCACCCCTCCACTTT.

V is TRBV7-9 and J is TRBJ1-1, with 8 positions matching TRBD1. This CDR3 has 15 amino acids. V lost 1 base and J lost 4; bases outside the gene matches: 5. In germline, CDR1 is SEHNR, CDR2 FQNEAQ (reference sequence). CDR3 loop: CASSLEDREGTEAFF. DNA for the CDR3: TGTGCCAGCAGCTTAGAGGACAGGGAGGGCACTGAAGCTTTCTTT.

The CDR3 DNA sequence: TGTGCCAGCAGCTTAGCAGGGATGAGGGATGAAGCTTTCTTT. This sequence encodes CASSLAGMRDEAFF. The chain links TRBV11-3 to TRBJ1-1; tentatively, D is TRBD1 (5 bases). Between the trimmed V and J ends, which lost 1 base and 7 bases, there was a span of 13 bases. The germline V gene encodes CDR1 SGHNT and CDR2 YENEEA. CDR3 length: 14 amino acids.

V gene TRBV3-1 (or the pseudogene TRBV3-2) combines with J gene TRBJ2-1; 9 bases align to TRBD2. The CDR3 has 17 residues. Germline CDR1 reads LGHDT; CDR2 reads YNNKEL (reference sequence). Germline trimming cut 4 bases from V and 0 bases from J; bases unmatched to any gene: 7. The CDR3 region has the DNA TGTGCCAGCAGCCGTACTAGCGGGCGAAGCTCCTACAATGAGCAGTTCTTC. Its translation is CASSRTSGRSSYNEQFF.

This chain joins TRBV5-1 and TRBJ1-4; no clear D gene. The V gene's germline CDR1 is SGHRS and CDR2 YFSETQ. The CDR3 contains 16 residues. The V end lost 2 bases, the J end lost 7 bases, and 18 bases lay between the germline ends. The chain's CDR3 is CASSLYSLRGGEKLFF. CDR3 bases: TGCGCCAGCAGCTTATACTCTTTGCGGGGAGGTGAAAAACTGTTTTTT.

V gene TRBV5-1 combines with J gene TRBJ1-1; D gene ambiguous. Germline V gene sequence: CDR1 SGHRS, CDR2 YFSETQ. The CDR3 covers 14 residues. V lost 4 bases, J lost 7 bases, and 17 bases lay in between. The CDR3 spells CASSLAGRTGEAFF. CDR3 DNA sequence: TGCGCCAGCAGCCTGGCAGGCAGAACTGGTGAAGCTTTCTTT.

This chain connects TRBV19 to TRBJ1-2; D uncertain. Germline CDR1 is LNHDA and CDR2 is SQIVND (reference sequence). This CDR3 is 11 amino acids long. Trimming cost V 3 bases and J 7 bases, with 6 bases left between them. The CDR3 loop is CASSIGRGYTF. CDR3 bases: TGTGCCAGTAGTATCGGGCGTGGCTACACCTTC.

This clone has a single count. This chain connects TRBV4-1 to TRBJ2-1; 7 bases agree with TRBD2. CDR1 and CDR2 (germline): MGHRA, YSYEKL. This CDR3 region has 14 residues. V shed 1 base and J 8 bases; nucleotides not matched to a gene: 5. CDR3: CASSQVGLADEQFF. In DNA form, the CDR3 reads TGCGCCAGCAGCCAAGTCGGTCTAGCGGATGAGCAGTTCTTC.

This chain connects TRBV5-8 to TRBJ2-1, with TRBD1 matching over 10 bases. The length of the CDR3 is 17 residues. The germline CDR1 and CDR2 sequences are SGHTS and YDEGEE. V shed 4 bases and J 2 bases; nucleotides not matched to a gene: 9. For the CDR3, the DNA is TGTGCCAGCAGCCTAAACCGGGACAGGGGTACCTACAATGAGCAGTTCTTC. Translation gives CASSLNRDRGTYNEQFF. Full variable domain (remainder filled in from reference TRBV5-8 and TRBJ2-1): EAGVTQSPTHLIKTRGQQATLRCSPISGHTSVYWYQQALGLGLQFLLWYDEGEERNRGNFPPRFSGRQFPNYSSELNVNALELEDSALYLCASSLNRDRGTYNEQFFGPGTRLTVL.